This T cell receptor (beta chain) was recorded in a study of metastatic and nonmetastatic thyroid tumors. TCRdb re-called the PCR reads via MiXCR. The table shows 15,000 to 20,000 clones, with approximately 31% occurring only once. Thyroid surgery was performed in patients who had received no treatment beforehand. The CDR3 consists of 14 residues. Trimming took off 6 bases at V and 0 bases at J, with 11 bases between the two ends. Looked up from germline, CDR1 is MNHNS and CDR2 is SASEGT. The sample comprised blood. The receptor was derived from a female donor with papillary thyroid cancer or a benign thyroid nodule (not recorded which). Some clones in this sample may be carry-over from other donors' samples. The chain recombines TRBV6-1 with TRBJ1-2; D gene uncertain. CDR3 region: CASSPQATNYGYTF. The CDR3 bases are TGTGCCAGCAGCCCCCAGGCTACTAACTATGGCTACACCTTC.